Sequencing of this T cell receptor beta chain was carried out in a study of blood T cell repertoires in COVID-19. In the authors' workflow: Cell counts per sample came from amplifying reference gene primers. Sequencing was performed with immunoSEQ multiplex PCR; in TCRdb, only in-frame clones are kept and a portion is missing. V and J calls and clone size are those listed in that table; D and trimming were worked out from the DNA. The data show some 150,000 clones, about nine tenths seen once. Participants were aged roughly 18 to 89 years, lived in around 22 US areas, and enrolled virtually. CDR1 and CDR2 from the germline V gene are LNHDA and SQIVND (reference sequence). The CDR3 extends over 15 amino acids. J gave up 7 bases and V 4 bases, and 9 bases lay outside the gene matches.

The sequencing input was PBMCs or T cells enriched from blood (not recorded which). The receptor comes from a man in his fifties or sixties who had recovered from COVID-19. This chain links TRBV19 with TRBJ1-5; TRBD1 aligns across 8 bases. For the CDR3, the DNA is TGTGCCAGTAGTACCATTTGGACAGGGCCCCAGCCCCAGCATTTT. The encoded protein is CASSTIWTGPQPQHF. Full variable domain (rest looked up from reference TRBV19 and TRBJ1-5): DGGITQSPKYLFRKEGQNVTLSCEQNLNHDAMYWYRQDPGQGLRLIYYSQIVNDFQKGDIAEGYSVSREKKESFPLTVTSAQKNPTAFYLCASSTIWTGPQPQHFGDGTRLSIL.